This T cell receptor (beta chain) was recovered during a study of cytomegalovirus exposure and HLA in healthy donors (TCRdb year 2017). Describing the broader study: A later analysis indicated that the 120 validation repertoires were generated on the platform also employed for the roughly 720 repertoires of the first cohort. Along with the roughly 670-subject first cohort, a separate validation cohort of over a hundred different subjects was used. High-throughput TCR immunosequencing, statistical association of individual TCRs with disease status, and machine learning were combined to predict cytomegalovirus infection status. The study aimed to test whether cataloging public T cell receptors could reveal signatures of past pathogen exposure. General findings and caveats noted by the study authors: According to the authors, the approach could potentially be generalized to other disease states and immunological phenotypes. Of the cluster scores, 85% to 95% were above 0 in a later analysis, which found that TCRs clustered in the first cohort also tended to co-occur in the 90 to 150 validation repertoires. The classifier was reported to diagnose cytomegalovirus status with high specificity and sensitivity in both the original cohort and the validation cohort. A later analysis lacked HLA typing for the validation cohort, so it scored co-occurrence in that cohort across all 110 or so repertoires. A few of the identified cytomegalovirus-associated TCR beta chains were confirmed in vitro to be specific for cytomegalovirus antigens. Across donors, most TCR sequences were observed very rarely, whereas some public TCRs were present in many individuals. The study listed 150 to 200 TCR beta chains as associated with cytomegalovirus.

The method behind the library was the immunoSEQ multiplex PCR assay. As for the authors' bioinformatics: To diagnose cytomegalovirus status from the catalog of TCR beta chain sequences, a statistical classification framework was built. TCRdb took over this immuneACCESS table, retaining in-frame rearrangements with V and J assigned. Such tables are incomplete; in checked studies, under half of the missing clones stem from an unresolved V gene, and the remainder is unexplained. The DNA was the basis for D and trimming; V, J and clone size are from that table. The sample table holds roughly 200,000 clones, of which around 80% were seen once. 1% to 1.5% of the sample rests with the top ten. According to the germline V gene, CDR1 reads SQVTM and CDR2 reads ANQGSEA. Relative to germline, V is 3 bases shorter and J is 1 base shorter, with 7 bases between their ends. The CDR3 runs 12 amino acids, cysteine and phenylalanine included. The kept DNA is CDR3 alone, 36 bases in frame from the first base.

Separate from the roughly 650-subject first cohort, the validation cohort of roughly 130 subjects was the group to which the donors belonged. On this clone itself: No cognate antigen has been identified for it. No clone much larger than this one lies a single base away; base qualities are absent. The same CDR3 also results from other DNA sequences found in this sample.

The V and J genes are TRBV29-1 and TRBJ2-7, with an unclear D gene assignment. Input material: PBMCs. The clonotype originates from a woman between 25 and 40 years old in good health and CMV-seronegative. In nucleotide form, the sequence is TGCAGCGTTGAGCTGCAGTCCTACGAGCAGTACTTC. Its protein reads: CSVELQSYEQYF.